This TCR beta chain was profiled in a study of blood T cell repertoires in COVID-19. Study summary: Specimens from acute and convalescent COVID-19 originated in the United States, Italy and Spain. The cDNA or gDNA used as material had been derived from T cells, B-cell-depleted T cells, or PBMCs.

Source study methods: Reference gene primers were amplified, and this amplification served to estimate nucleated cell counts. Sequenced by immunoSEQ multiplex PCR; TCRdb stores in-frame clones only, minus some. From that table come the V and J calls and clone size; the DNA was used to work out D and trimming. The sample gives roughly 84,000 clones, 80% to 90% of which show up once; 15% to 17% is in the top ten. V lost 0 bases, J lost 1 base, and 10 bases lay in between. There are 15 residues in the CDR3. CDR1 and CDR2 from the germline V gene are SGDLS and YYNGEE. The sample comprised peripheral blood. The V and J genes are TRBV9 and TRBJ1-2; unclear D gene. The receptor was isolated from a woman aged 80 or older with acute or convalescent COVID-19. CDR3 region: CASSVEPQSNYGYTF. The CDR3 nucleotides read TGTGCCAGCAGCGTAGAACCACAAAGTAACTATGGCTACACCTTC.